One and the same sample provided the 3 T cell receptor beta chains below, sequenced in a study of cytomegalovirus exposure and HLA in healthy donors. Researchers ran the PCR with 60 Vbeta and 13 Jbeta primers. Sequencing was performed with immunoSEQ multiplex PCR; in TCRdb, only in-frame clones are kept and a portion is missing. The sample totals about 33,000 clones. The sequenced sample was PBMCs. The source is a woman in her 40s in good health and CMV-seropositive.

CDR3 region: CASSLYSGEEKLFF. The CDR3 DNA follows: TGTGCCAGCAGCTTGTACTCAGGCGAGGAAAAACTGTTTTTT. The genes are TRBV5-6 and TRBJ1-4; D gene ambiguous. This CDR3 is 14 amino acids long. Germline assignment: CDR1 SGHDT and CDR2 YYEEEE. V shed 1 base and J shed 8 bases, with 12 bases lying between them.

V gene TRBV15 combines with J gene TRBJ2-2; D unclear. CDR1 is LNHNV and CDR2 is YYDKDF in the germline V gene (reference sequence). The CDR3 is 13 amino acids. Trimming shortened V by 0 bases and J by 8 bases, and 7 bases separated the two germline ends. The CDR3 region has the DNA TGTGCCACCAGCAGAGACCCGTCGGGGGAGCTGTTTTTT. It is translated as CATSRDPSGELFF.

This chain uses TRBV7-2 with TRBJ2-7; TRBD2 matches at 8 bases. Trimming took 0 bases from V and 1 from J; bases not matched to a gene: 5. The CDR3 covers 16 residues. Per the germline V gene, CDR1 is SGHTA and CDR2 is FQGNSA. CDR3 sequence (DNA): TGTGCCAGCAGCTTAGCGGTGGGACTAGGGTCCTACGAGCAGTACTTC. The encoded protein is CASSLAVGLGSYEQYF.